The next 30 T cell receptor beta chains were all read from a single sample in a study of shared clonotypes between healthy human individuals (dated by TCRdb to about 2020). The library was built by means of the immunoSEQ multiplex PCR assay. What TCRdb holds here is the immuneACCESS table cut down to in-frame rearrangements. Part of the clones is not present; checked against another copy, under half of the missing clones reflect an unresolved V gene, and the others are unexplained. A total of about 2.5 million clones appear in this sample, 85% to 95% of them only once. The ten largest clones add up to 0.37% of the sample. Sequenced input: naive CD4+ T cells from PBMCs. Sample cell subset or site, as interpreted from the label and publication: CD45RA+ positively selected. The receptors here all came from a man aged 18 to 29 in good health. Some clones in this sample may be carry-over from other donors' samples.

The chain carries TRBV7-2 and TRBJ1-5; tentative D call: TRBD1 (5 bases). Germline-derived CDR1 and CDR2 are SGHTA and FQGNSA. The CDR3 is made up of 14 amino acids. V gave up 5 bases and J gave up 6 bases, with 14 bases separating them. CDR3 protein: CASSQSSGGQPQHF. Here the CDR3 DNA reads TGTGCCAGCAGCCAATCCTCGGGGGGTCAGCCCCAGCATTTT.

The chain joins TRBV7-3 to TRBJ2-1; D not certain. The CDR3 totals 15 residues. Trimming shortened V by 5 bases and J by 0 bases, and 11 bases separated the two germline ends. The germline V gene has CDR1 SGHTA and CDR2 FQGTGA. DNA of the CDR3: TGTGCCAGCAGCCCGACCGGTCGCTCCTACAATGAGCAGTTCTTC. Amino acids: CASSPTGRSYNEQFF.

This clone was recorded a few times. The rearrangement links TRBV9 to TRBJ1-5; 7 bases fit TRBD1. CDR3 length: 15 residues. CDR1 and CDR2 from the germline V gene are SGDLS and YYNGEE. Trimming removed 4 bases from V and 2 bases from J; junction bases left unmatched: 6. The CDR3 DNA sequence: TGTGCCAGCAGCCCGACAGGGCATGGCAATCAGCCCCAGCATTTT. Its translation: CASSPTGHGNQPQHF.

The chain combines TRBV7-8 with TRBJ1-1; TRBD1 might be the D (6 bases). Trimming left V 1 base short and J 4 bases short, with 13 bases between. Germline assignment: CDR1 SGHVS and CDR2 FQNEAQ. The CDR3 totals 15 residues. For the CDR3, the DNA is TGTGCCAGCAGCTTAGACAGGGCTTTGGGCACTGAAGCTTTCTTT. Translating gives CASSLDRALGTEAFF.

The chain has TRBV10-3 and TRBJ1-2; D not certain. Deletions cut 1 base from V and 3 bases from J, with 9 bases between. The CDR3 spans 14 residues. Germline V lookup: CDR1 ENHRY, CDR2 SYGVKD. The CDR3 coding sequence is TGTGCCATCAGTGAGTGGGGTCTCCACTATGGCTACACCTTC. This sequence encodes CAISEWGLHYGYTF.

The chain combines TRBV2 with TRBJ1-2; 10 bases align to TRBD1. This CDR3 is 17 amino acids long. J lost 2 bases, V lost 8 bases, and 14 bases had no gene match. CDR1 and CDR2 (germline): SNHLY, FYNNEI. In DNA form, the CDR3 reads TGTGCCAGCGCTGGTGAGGGGACAGGGGCGCGGAACTATGGCTACACCTTC. This codes for CASAGEGTGARNYGYTF.

The chain employs TRBV7-9 and TRBJ1-3; D remains ambiguous. Germline-derived CDR1 and CDR2 are SEHNR and FQNEAQ (reference sequence). Trimming shortened V by 2 bases and J by 0 bases, and 11 bases separated the two germline ends. This CDR3 is 16 amino acids long. This CDR3 reads CASSLIPRNSGNTIYF. Here the CDR3 DNA reads TGTGCCAGCAGCTTAATCCCACGCAACTCTGGAAACACCATATATTTT.

The chain joins TRBV5-1 to TRBJ2-1, with 9 bases matching TRBD2. The CDR3 sequence is 15 residues long. V lost 2 bases to trimming and J lost 4 bases; unmatched junction nucleotides: 4. From germline, CDR1 is SGHRS and CDR2 YFSETQ. The CDR3 DNA sequence: TGCGCCAGCAGCTTAAAACTAGCGGGTTACAATGAGCAGTTCTTC. It translates to CASSLKLAGYNEQFF. Supplemented by reference TRBV5-1 and TRBJ2-1, the full variable domain reads KAGVTQTPRYLIKTRGQQVTLSCSPISGHRSVSWYQQTPGQGLQFLFEYFSETQRNKGNFPGRFSGRQFSNSRSEMNVSTLELGDSALYLCASSLKLAGYNEQFFGPGTRLTVL.

This rearrangement joins TRBV18 to TRBJ2-5; 8 bases align to TRBD1. V dropped 4 bases and J dropped 2; count of bases not matched to a gene: 3. This CDR3 is built from 14 residues. Germline-derived CDR1 and CDR2 are KGHSH and LQKENI. The CDR3 nucleotides read TGTGCCAGCTCACGGGGACAGGCACAAGAGACCCAGTACTTC. Its translation is CASSRGQAQETQYF.

The chain links TRBV9 to TRBJ1-1; 8 nucleotides match TRBD1. Trimming took 0 bases from V and 6 from J; bases not matched to a gene: 10. This CDR3 contains 16 residues. Germline V gene sequence: CDR1 SGDLS, CDR2 YYNGEE. The CDR3 is CASSVDLSGGNAEAFF. CDR3 nucleotide sequence: TGTGCCAGCAGCGTAGATCTTTCAGGGGGCAACGCTGAAGCTTTCTTT.

Only a few counts were recorded for this clone. This chain uses TRBV6-1 with TRBJ1-5; unclear D gene. Germline values: CDR1 MNHNS, CDR2 SASEGT. The CDR3 is 11 residues long. The DNA of the CDR3 is TGTGGGACGGGTGGTAATCAGCCCCAGCATTTT. Residues: CGTGGNQPQHF.

There are a few counts of this clone. The chain carries TRBV28 and TRBJ1-2; a possible D gene is TRBD1 (6 bases). V was shortened by 4 bases and J by 4 bases, with 13 bases between the two germline ends. Germline CDR1 reads MDHEN; CDR2 reads SYDVKM. This CDR3 comprises 14 residues. The CDR3, as DNA: TGTGCCAGCAGTTACTTAGGGGGGATCTATGGCTACACCTTC. This gives the protein CASSYLGGIYGYTF.

This chain connects TRBV6-5 to TRBJ2-3; 8 bases are shared with TRBD2. The CDR3 covers 14 residues. After removal of 6 bases from V and 1 base from J, the junction contained 3 bases not matched to a gene. Germline values: CDR1 MNHEY, CDR2 SVGAGI. The CDR3 DNA is TGTGCCAGCAGCACTAGCGGAGGCACAGATACGCAGTATTTT. Protein sequence: CASSTSGGTDTQYF.

V usage is TRBV11-3 and J usage is TRBJ1-1, with a tentative D call TRBD1 (5 bases). Germline CDR1 and CDR2: SGHNT and YENEEA. The CDR3 totals 14 residues. Trimming stripped 4 bases from V and 1 base from J, with 10 bases between. CDR3: CASSSGAANTEAFF. The CDR3 DNA follows: TGTGCCAGCAGCTCTGGGGCAGCGAACACTGAAGCTTTCTTT.

The CDR3, as DNA: TGTGCCAGCAGCGGAAGGGGGAAAGGGCTGCAAAACACTGAAGCTTTCTTT. Residues: CASSGRGKGLQNTEAFF. The V gene is TRBV9, the J gene TRBJ1-1, with TRBD1 as a possible D gene (6 bases). CDR3 length: 17 residues. The germline V gene has CDR1 SGDLS and CDR2 YYNGEE. Trimming took 3 bases from V and 2 from J, leaving 20 bases between them.

This clone appeared once. This chain links TRBV7-9 with TRBJ2-7, with D possibly being TRBD1 or TRBD2 (5 bases each). There are 14 residues in the CDR3. Germline-derived CDR1 and CDR2 are SEHNR and FQNEAQ (reference sequence). Trimming removed 5 bases from V and 2 bases from J, with 13 bases in between. DNA for the CDR3: TGTGCCAGCAGCCCAGCAGGGAGCCCCTACGAGCAGTACTTC. It specifies CASSPAGSPYEQYF.

The V and J genes are TRBV5-1 and TRBJ2-5, with a possible D match to TRBD2 (5 bases). The CDR3 totals 16 residues. Germline loops: CDR1 SGHRS, CDR2 YFSETQ. Deletions cut 4 bases from V and 2 bases from J, with 18 bases between. The CDR3 here is CASSPDPGLWQETQYF. The CDR3, as DNA: TGCGCCAGCAGCCCCGATCCGGGGTTATGGCAAGAGACCCAGTACTTC.

The CDR3 DNA sequence: TGTGCCAGCTCCTCGGAGGTAGGCGGTGGCTACACCTTC. Protein product: CASSSEVGGGYTF. V usage is TRBV18 and J usage is TRBJ1-2; D ambiguous. Trimming shortened V by 6 bases and J by 7 bases, and 15 bases separated the two germline ends. Per the germline V gene, CDR1 is KGHSH and CDR2 is LQKENI. The CDR3 consists of 13 residues.

The rearrangement links TRBV29-1 to TRBJ1-1; no clear D gene. Between the trimmed V and J ends, which lost 5 bases and 1 base, there was a span of 11 bases. CDR1 is SQVTM and CDR2 is ANQGSEA in the germline V gene. The CDR3 has 13 residues. CDR3 residues: CSVSGRSNTEAFF. The CDR3, as DNA: TGCAGCGTTTCGGGCAGGTCGAACACTGAAGCTTTCTTT.

The table lists this clone with a few counts. Distinct nucleotide sequences in the sample also encode this CDR3. This rearrangement joins TRBV4-1 to TRBJ1-1, with D possibly TRBD1 on 5 matching bases. CDR3 length: 13 residues. The germline V gene encodes CDR1 MGHRA and CDR2 YSYEKL. Trimming cost V 3 bases and J 2 bases, with 7 bases left between them. CDR3 residues: CASSQGGNTEAFF. The CDR3 DNA reads TGCGCCAGCAGCCAGGGGGGTAACACTGAAGCTTTCTTT.

The chain is built from TRBV6-1 and TRBJ2-1; possible D gene TRBD2, 5 bases. The CDR3 covers 15 residues. The V gene's germline CDR1 is MNHNS and CDR2 SASEGT. The ends were cut back, 7 bases at V and 9 bases at J, with 22 bases in the middle. CDR3 in amino acids: CASTVMTDPRGEQFF. CDR3 DNA sequence: TGTGCCAGCACCGTAATGACGGATCCCCGGGGTGAGCAGTTCTTC.

This sequence joins TRBV19 and TRBJ2-1; D unresolved. Germline lookup yields CDR1 LNHDA and CDR2 SQIVND (reference sequence). This CDR3 spans 13 amino acids. The V end was cut by 7 bases, the J end by 6 bases, with 13 bases between. The DNA of the CDR3 is TGTGCCAGTATGTTGGCTGGGATCAATGAGCAGTTCTTC. Amino acids: CASMLAGINEQFF.

Comment on this clone: Different DNA sequences within this sample yield the same CDR3. This CDR3 reads CASSGTGLPYEQYF. For the CDR3, the DNA is TGTGCCAGCAGTGGGACGGGACTACCCTACGAGCAGTACTTC. V is TRBV2 and J is TRBJ2-7, with TRBD2 matching over 7 bases. The V gene end was trimmed by 4 bases and the J gene end by 2 bases; junction bases not matched to a gene: 5. CDR1 and CDR2 from the germline V gene are SNHLY and FYNNEI. This CDR3 spans 14 amino acids.

The rearrangement joins TRBV7-8 to TRBJ2-5, with 7 positions matching TRBD1. V dropped 2 bases and J dropped 5; count of bases not matched to a gene: 8. Germline V lookup: CDR1 SGHVS, CDR2 FQNEAQ. This CDR3 has 15 residues. CDR3 in amino acids: CASSLNGGQTETQYF. The CDR3 region has the DNA TGTGCCAGCAGCTTAAATGGGGGACAGACGGAGACCCAGTACTTC.

This chain connects TRBV29-1 to TRBJ1-2; possible D gene TRBD1, 5 bases. This CDR3 contains 15 residues. V shed 0 bases and J shed 3 bases, with 14 bases lying between them. Germline-derived CDR1 and CDR2 are SQVTM and ANQGSEA. As DNA, the CDR3 is TGCAGCGTTGAAGATCGAGACAGAGCATACTATGGCTACACCTTC. Translated: CSVEDRDRAYYGYTF.

The chain recombines TRBV5-1 with TRBJ2-7, with a possible D match to TRBD1 (6 bases). In germline, CDR1 is SGHRS, CDR2 YFSETQ. Trimming removed 2 bases from V and 5 bases from J, with 14 bases in between. This CDR3 comprises 14 residues. DNA of the CDR3: TGCGCCAGCAGCTTTAACAGGGTACACGACGAGCAGTACTTC. It codes for CASSFNRVHDEQYF.

This chain connects TRBV12-5 to TRBJ2-6; no firm D call. The CDR3 runs to 17 residues. V was cut by 2 bases and J by 0 bases, with 11 bases left in between. Germline lookup yields CDR1 LGHNT and CDR2 FRNRAP. The CDR3 nucleotides are TGTGCTAGTGGTTTGATTACCGCGACCTCTGGGGCCAACGTCCTGACTTTC. Protein sequence: CASGLITATSGANVLTF.

J is TRBJ1-3 and V is TRBV2; D uncertain. V was pared by 2 bases and J by 1 base, with 9 bases between. The CDR3 extends over 15 amino acids. Germline loops: CDR1 SNHLY, CDR2 FYNNEI. The CDR3: CASSESYGSGNTIYF. CDR3 coding DNA: TGTGCCAGCAGTGAATCCTATGGGTCTGGAAACACCATATATTTT.

This chain connects TRBV5-1 to TRBJ1-2; a possible D gene is TRBD1 (6 bases). CDR3 size: 19 residues. CDR1 and CDR2 from the germline V gene are SGHRS and YFSETQ. The germline V and J ends were trimmed by 0 bases and 7 bases, with 28 bases remaining between them. The CDR3 reads CASSLAAGLLQGIVGGYTF. CDR3 sequence (DNA): TGCGCCAGCAGCTTGGCGGCGGGGCTATTACAGGGTATAGTAGGTGGCTACACCTTC. The full variable domain, its missing parts supplied by reference TRBV5-1 and TRBJ1-2, is KAGVTQTPRYLIKTRGQQVTLSCSPISGHRSVSWYQQTPGQGLQFLFEYFSETQRNKGNFPGRFSGRQFSNSRSEMNVSTLELGDSALYLCASSLAAGLLQGIVGGYTFGSGTRLTVV.

This chain links TRBV9 with TRBJ1-3; D might be TRBD1 (6 bases). This CDR3 contains 15 residues. Germline CDR1 reads SGDLS; CDR2 reads YYNGEE. V was shortened by 4 bases and J by 2 bases, with 13 bases between the two germline ends. The CDR3 sequence: CASSNDGGPGNTIYF. In DNA form, the CDR3 reads TGTGCCAGCAGCAACGACGGGGGGCCTGGAAACACCATATATTTT.